The clone carrying this T cell receptor (beta chain) was observed a single time. These data are taken from a study of blood T cell repertoires in COVID-19. In the study's own analysis: The authors estimated nucleated cell counts from reference gene primer amplification. Some clones are missing from TCRdb's copy, which holds only in-frame ones; the method was immunoSEQ multiplex PCR. That table gives V, J and clone size, and the DNA gave D and trimming. There are around 130,000 clones in the sample; approximately 85% occur only once, and approximately 4.3% lies in the top ten. V was shortened by 1 base and J by 5 bases, with 12 bases between the two germline ends. Germline V gene sequence: CDR1 SEHNR, CDR2 FQNEAQ (reference sequence). The CDR3 has 15 amino acids.

This receptor was taken from a human donor in a cohort sampled during active COVID-19. Sequencing was done on a sample of peripheral blood. The chain carries TRBV7-9 and TRBJ2-1; D might be TRBD2 (5 bases). The CDR3 here is CASSLGGGPDNEQFF. For the CDR3, the DNA is TGTGCCAGCAGCTTAGGTGGAGGCCCAGACAATGAGCAGTTCTTC.